This passage covers 2 T cell receptor beta chains from one sample sequenced in a study of cytomegalovirus exposure and HLA in healthy donors. PCR employed 60 Vbeta and 13 Jbeta primers. TCRdb's copy holds only in-frame clones and misses some; the assay was immunoSEQ multiplex PCR. The sample gives hundreds of thousands of clones, around 80% of which show up once; 3.8% is in the top ten. Sequenced input: PBMCs. These receptors were taken from a male donor in good health and CMV-seronegative.

The chain recombines TRBV29-1 with TRBJ1-3; D is uncertain. V lost 8 bases to trimming and J lost 0 bases, with 8 bases between them. Per germline, CDR1 SQVTM and CDR2 ANQGSEA. The CDR3 runs to 12 residues. The CDR3 DNA reads as TGCAGCACGCGGGGCTCTGGAAACACCATATATTTT. Protein sequence: CSTRGSGNTIYF.

V gene TRBV2 combines with J gene TRBJ2-2, with D hard to call. The V end lost 1 base, the J end lost 3 bases, and 9 bases lay between the germline ends. Germline V CDR1 and CDR2: SNHLY, FYNNEI. CDR3 size: 15 residues. This chain's CDR3 is CASSEVTPDTGELFF. The CDR3 coding sequence is TGTGCCAGCAGTGAAGTCACCCCGGACACCGGGGAGCTGTTTTTT.